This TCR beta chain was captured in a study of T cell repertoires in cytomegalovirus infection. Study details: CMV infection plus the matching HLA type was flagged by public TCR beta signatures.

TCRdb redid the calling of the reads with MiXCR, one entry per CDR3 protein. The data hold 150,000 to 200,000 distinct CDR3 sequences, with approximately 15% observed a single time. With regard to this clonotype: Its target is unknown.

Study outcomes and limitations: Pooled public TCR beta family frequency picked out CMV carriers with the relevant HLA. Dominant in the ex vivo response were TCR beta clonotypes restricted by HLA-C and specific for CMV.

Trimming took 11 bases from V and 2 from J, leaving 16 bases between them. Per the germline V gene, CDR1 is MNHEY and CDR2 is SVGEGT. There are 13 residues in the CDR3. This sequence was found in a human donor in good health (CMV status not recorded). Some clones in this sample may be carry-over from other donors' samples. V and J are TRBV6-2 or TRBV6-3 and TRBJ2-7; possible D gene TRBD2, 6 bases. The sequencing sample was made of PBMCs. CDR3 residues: CAAGTEPAYEQYF. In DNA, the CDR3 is TGTGCCGCCGGGACTGAACCAGCCTACGAGCAGTACTTC.